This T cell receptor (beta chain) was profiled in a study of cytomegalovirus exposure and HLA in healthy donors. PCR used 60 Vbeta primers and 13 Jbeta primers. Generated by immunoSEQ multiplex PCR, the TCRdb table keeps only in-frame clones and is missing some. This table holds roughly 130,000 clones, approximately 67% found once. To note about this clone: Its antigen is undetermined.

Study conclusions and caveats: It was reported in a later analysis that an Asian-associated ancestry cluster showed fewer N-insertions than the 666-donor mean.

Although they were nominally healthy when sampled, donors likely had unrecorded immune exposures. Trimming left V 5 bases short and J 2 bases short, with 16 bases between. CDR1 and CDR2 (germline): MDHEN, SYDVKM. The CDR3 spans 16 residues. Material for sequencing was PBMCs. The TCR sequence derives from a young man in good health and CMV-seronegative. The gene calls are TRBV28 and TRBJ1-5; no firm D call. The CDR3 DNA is TGTGCCAGCAGTCCTTACTCAGGAGGTGGCAATCAGCCCCAGCATTTT. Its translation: CASSPYSGGGNQPQHF.